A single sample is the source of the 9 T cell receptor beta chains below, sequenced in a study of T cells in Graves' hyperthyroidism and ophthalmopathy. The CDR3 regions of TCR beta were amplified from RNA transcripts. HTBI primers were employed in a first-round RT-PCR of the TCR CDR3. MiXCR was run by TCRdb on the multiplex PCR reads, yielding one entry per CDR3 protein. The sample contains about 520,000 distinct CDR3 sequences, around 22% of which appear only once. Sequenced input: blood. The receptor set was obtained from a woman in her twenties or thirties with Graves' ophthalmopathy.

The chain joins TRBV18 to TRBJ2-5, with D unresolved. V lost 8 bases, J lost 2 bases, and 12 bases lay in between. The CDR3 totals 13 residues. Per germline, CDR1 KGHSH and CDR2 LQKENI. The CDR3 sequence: CASQYQSQETQYF. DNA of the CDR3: TGTGCCAGCCAATACCAATCGCAAGAGACCCAGTACTTC.

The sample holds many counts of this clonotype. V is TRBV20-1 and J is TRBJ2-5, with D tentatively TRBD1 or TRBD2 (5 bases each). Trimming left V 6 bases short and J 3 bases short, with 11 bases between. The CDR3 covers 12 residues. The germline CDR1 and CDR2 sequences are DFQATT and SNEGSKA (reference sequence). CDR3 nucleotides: TGCAGTGCCGGGACGGAGAAAGAGACCCAGTACTTC. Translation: CSAGTEKETQYF.

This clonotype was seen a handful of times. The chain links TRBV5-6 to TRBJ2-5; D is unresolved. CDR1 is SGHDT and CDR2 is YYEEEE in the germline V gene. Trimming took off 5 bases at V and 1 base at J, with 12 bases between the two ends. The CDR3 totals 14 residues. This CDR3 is CASSKGPIQETQYF. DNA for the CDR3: TGTGCCAGCAGTAAAGGACCCATCCAAGAGACCCAGTACTTC.

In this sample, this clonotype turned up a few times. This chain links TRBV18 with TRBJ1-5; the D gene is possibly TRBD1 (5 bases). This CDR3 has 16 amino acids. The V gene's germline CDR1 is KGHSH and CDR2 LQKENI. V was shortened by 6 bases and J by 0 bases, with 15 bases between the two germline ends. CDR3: CASSSREDNSNQPQHF. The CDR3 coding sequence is TGTGCCAGCTCGTCACGGGAGGACAATAGCAATCAGCCCCAGCATTTT.

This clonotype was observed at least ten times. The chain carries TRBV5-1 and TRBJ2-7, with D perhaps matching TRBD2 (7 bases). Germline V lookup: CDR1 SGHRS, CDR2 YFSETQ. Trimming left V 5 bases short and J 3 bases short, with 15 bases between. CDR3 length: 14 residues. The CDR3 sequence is CASRGGDINYEQYF. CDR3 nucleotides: TGCGCCAGCAGGGGAGGGGACATTAACTACGAGCAGTACTTC. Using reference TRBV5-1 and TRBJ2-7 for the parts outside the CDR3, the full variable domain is KAGVTQTPRYLIKTRGQQVTLSCSPISGHRSVSWYQQTPGQGLQFLFEYFSETQRNKGNFPGRFSGRQFSNSRSEMNVSTLELGDSALYLCASRGGDINYEQYFGPGTRLTVT.

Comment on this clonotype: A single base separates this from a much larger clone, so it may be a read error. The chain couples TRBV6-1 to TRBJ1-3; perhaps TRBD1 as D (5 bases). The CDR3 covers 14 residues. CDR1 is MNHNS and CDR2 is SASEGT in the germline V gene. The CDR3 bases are TGTGCCAGCAGATCCGGGACCTCTGGAAACACCATATGTTTT. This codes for CASRSGTSGNTICF.

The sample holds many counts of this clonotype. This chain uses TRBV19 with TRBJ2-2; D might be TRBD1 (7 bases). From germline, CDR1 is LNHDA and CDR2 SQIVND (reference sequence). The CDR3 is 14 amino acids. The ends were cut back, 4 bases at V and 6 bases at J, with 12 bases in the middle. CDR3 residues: CASSTQGRPGELFF. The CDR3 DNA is TGTGCCAGTAGTACACAGGGGAGGCCCGGGGAGCTGTTTTTT.

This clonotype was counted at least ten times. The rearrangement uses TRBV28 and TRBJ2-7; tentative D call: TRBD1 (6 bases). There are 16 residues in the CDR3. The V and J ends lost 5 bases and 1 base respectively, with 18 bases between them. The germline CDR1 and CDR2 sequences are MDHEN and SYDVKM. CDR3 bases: TGTGCCAGCAGTAACATCAGGGGAGCGTCTTCCTACGAGCAGTACTTC. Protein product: CASSNIRGASSYEQYF.

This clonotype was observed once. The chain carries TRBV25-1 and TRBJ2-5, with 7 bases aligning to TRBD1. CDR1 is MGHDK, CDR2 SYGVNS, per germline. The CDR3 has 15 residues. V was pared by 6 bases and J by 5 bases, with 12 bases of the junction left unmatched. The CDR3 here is CASRPTLTGPETQYF. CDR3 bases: TGTGCCAGCAGACCAACCCTGACAGGGCCCGAGACCCAGTACTTC.